This T cell receptor (beta chain) appears in the sequencing data of a study of resident and recirculating memory T cells in vitiligo. Study as a whole: Whole samples, not sorted cells, were homogenized and used for genomic DNA extraction.

Generated by immunoSEQ multiplex PCR, the TCRdb table keeps only in-frame clones and is missing some. The data contain roughly 80,000 clones, around 90% of them singletons. The CDR3 spans 12 residues. Trimming removed 5 bases from V and 6 bases from J, with 7 bases in between. Germline-derived CDR1 and CDR2 are MDHEN and SYDVKM. This clone was seen only a few times. Stable vitiligo meant no lesion change over the previous 6 months. The sequenced sample consisted of blood. The chain carries TRBV28 and TRBJ2-2; D might be TRBD2 (6 bases). This receptor was identified in a male donor with vitiligo. The DNA of the CDR3 is TGTGCCAGCAGTACGGGGGCCGGGGAGCTGTTTTTT. Translating gives CASSTGAGELFF.